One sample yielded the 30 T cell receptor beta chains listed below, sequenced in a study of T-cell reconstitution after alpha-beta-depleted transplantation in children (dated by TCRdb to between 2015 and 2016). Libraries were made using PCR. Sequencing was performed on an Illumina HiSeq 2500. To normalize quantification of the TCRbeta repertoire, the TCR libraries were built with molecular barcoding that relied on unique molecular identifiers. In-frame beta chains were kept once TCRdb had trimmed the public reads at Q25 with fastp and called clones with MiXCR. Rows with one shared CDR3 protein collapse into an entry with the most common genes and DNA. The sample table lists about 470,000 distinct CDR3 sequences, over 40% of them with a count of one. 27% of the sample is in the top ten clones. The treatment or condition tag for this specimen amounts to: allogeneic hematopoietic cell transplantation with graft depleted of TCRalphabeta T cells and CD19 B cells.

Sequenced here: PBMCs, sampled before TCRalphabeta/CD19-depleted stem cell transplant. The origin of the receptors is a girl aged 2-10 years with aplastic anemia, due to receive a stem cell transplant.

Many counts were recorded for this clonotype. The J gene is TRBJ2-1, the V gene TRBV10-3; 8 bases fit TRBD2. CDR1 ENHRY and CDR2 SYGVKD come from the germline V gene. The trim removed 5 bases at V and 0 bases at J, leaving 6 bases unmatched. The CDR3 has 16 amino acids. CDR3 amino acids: CAISFTSGSSYNEQFF. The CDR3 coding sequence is TGTGCCATCAGTTTCACTAGCGGAAGCTCCTACAATGAGCAGTTCTTC.

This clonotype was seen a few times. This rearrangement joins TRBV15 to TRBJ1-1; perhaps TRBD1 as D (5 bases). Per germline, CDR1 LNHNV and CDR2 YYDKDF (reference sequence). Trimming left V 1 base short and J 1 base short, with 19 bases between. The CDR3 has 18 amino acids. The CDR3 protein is CATSRGHGAPRPNTEAFF. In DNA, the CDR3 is TGTGCCACCAGCAGAGGTCACGGGGCCCCACGACCGAACACTGAAGCTTTCTTT.

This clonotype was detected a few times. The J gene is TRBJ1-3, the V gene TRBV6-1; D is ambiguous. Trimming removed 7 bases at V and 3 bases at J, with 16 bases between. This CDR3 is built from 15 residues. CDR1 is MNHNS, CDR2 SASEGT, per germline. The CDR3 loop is CASTPFYGFGNTIYF. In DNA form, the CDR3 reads TGTGCCAGCACCCCATTTTACGGGTTTGGAAACACCATATATTTT.

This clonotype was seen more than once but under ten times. CDR3: CSARRAAGNTIYF. The CDR3, as DNA: TGCAGTGCCCGCCGGGCAGCAGGAAACACCATATATTTT. The chain couples TRBV20-1 to TRBJ1-3; no firm D call. Germline V gene lookup returns CDR1 DFQATT and CDR2 SNEGSKA (reference sequence). CDR3 length: 13 amino acids. Trimming removed 6 bases at V and 4 bases at J, with 13 bases between.

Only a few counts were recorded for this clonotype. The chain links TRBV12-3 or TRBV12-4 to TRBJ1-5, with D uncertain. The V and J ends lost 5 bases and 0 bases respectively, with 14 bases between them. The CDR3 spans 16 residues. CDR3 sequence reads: CASSPAGSHSNQPQHF. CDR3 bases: TGTGCCAGCAGTCCCGCCGGGTCTCATAGCAATCAGCCCCAGCATTTT.

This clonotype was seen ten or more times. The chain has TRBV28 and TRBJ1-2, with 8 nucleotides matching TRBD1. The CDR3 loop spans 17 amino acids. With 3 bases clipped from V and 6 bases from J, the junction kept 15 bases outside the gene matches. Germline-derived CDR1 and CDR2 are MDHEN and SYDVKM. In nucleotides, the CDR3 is TGTGCCAGCAGTTTTCTACCCCCCGGACAGGGAGCAAATGGCTACACCTTC. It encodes CASSFLPPGQGANGYTF.

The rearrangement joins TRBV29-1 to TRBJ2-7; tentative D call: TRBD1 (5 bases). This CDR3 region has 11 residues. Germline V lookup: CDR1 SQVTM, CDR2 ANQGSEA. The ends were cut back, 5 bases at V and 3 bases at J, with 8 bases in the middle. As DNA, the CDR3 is TGCAGCGTTTTTGACAGCTACGAGCAGTACTTC. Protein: CSVFDSYEQYF.

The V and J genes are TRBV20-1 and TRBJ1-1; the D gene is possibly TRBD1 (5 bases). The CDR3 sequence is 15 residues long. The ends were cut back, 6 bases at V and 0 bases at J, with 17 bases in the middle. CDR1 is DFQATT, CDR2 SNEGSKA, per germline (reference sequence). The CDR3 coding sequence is TGCAGTGCCCCCCGGCGGGGACCAATGAACACTGAAGCTTTCTTT. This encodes CSAPRRGPMNTEAFF.

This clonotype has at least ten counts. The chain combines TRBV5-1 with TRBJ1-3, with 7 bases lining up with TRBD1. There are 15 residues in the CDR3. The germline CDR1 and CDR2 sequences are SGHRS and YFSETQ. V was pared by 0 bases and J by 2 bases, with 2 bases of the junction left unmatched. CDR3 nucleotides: TGCGCCAGCAGCTTGGAGGGGGCCACTGGAAACACCATATATTTT. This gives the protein CASSLEGATGNTIYF.

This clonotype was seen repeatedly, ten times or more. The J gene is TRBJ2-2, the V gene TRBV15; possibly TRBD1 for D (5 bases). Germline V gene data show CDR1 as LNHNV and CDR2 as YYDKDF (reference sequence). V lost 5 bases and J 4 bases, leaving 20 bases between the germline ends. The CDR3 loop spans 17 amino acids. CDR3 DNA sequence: TGTGCCACCAGCCACCAGGTCGGCAGGGATCTCACCGGGGAGCTGTTTTTT. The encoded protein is CATSHQVGRDLTGELFF.

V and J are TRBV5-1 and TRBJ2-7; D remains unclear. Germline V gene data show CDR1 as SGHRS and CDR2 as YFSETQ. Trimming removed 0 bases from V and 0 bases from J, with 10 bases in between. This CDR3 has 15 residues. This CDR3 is CASSLEAGASYEQYF. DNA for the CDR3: TGCGCCAGCAGCTTGGAGGCCGGTGCCTCCTACGAGCAGTACTTC.

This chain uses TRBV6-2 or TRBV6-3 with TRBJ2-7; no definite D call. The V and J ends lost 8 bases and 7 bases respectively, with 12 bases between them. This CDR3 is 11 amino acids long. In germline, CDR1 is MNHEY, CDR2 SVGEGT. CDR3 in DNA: TGTGCCAGCGGGAACCTCCCGGAGCAGTACTTC. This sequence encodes CASGNLPEQYF.

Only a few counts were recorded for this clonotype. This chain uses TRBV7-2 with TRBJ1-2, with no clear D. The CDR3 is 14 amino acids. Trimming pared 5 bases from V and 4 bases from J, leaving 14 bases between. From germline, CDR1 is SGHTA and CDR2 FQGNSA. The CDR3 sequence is CASSVGYGVYGYTF. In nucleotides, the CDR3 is TGTGCCAGCAGCGTAGGTTATGGAGTCTATGGCTACACCTTC.

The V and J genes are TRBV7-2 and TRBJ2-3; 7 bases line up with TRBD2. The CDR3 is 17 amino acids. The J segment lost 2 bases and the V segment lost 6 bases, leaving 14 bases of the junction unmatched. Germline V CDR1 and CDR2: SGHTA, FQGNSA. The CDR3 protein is CASSPSGGTVYTDTQYF. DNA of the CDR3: TGTGCCAGCAGTCCTAGCGGCGGGACCGTCTACACAGATACGCAGTATTTT. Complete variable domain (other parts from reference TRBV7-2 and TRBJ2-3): GAGVSQSPSNKVTEKGKDVELRCDPISGHTALYWYRQSLGQGLEFLIYFQGNSAPDKSGLPSDRFSAERTGGSVSTLTIQRTQQEDSAVYLCASSPSGGTVYTDTQYFGPGTRLTVL.

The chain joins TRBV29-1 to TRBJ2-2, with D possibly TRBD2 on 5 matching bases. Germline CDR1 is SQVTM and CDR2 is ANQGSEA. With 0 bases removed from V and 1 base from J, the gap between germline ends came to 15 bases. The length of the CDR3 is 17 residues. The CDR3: CSVEDRLEGGNTGELFF. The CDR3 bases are TGCAGCGTTGAAGATCGATTAGAGGGCGGGAACACCGGGGAGCTGTTTTTT.

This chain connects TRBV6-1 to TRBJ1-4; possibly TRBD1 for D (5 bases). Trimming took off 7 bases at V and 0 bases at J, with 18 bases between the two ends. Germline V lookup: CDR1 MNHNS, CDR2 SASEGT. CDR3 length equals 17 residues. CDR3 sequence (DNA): TGTGCCAGCACCGAGCCAGGGTCTCTCCCAACTAATGAAAAACTGTTTTTT. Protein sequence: CASTEPGSLPTNEKLFF.

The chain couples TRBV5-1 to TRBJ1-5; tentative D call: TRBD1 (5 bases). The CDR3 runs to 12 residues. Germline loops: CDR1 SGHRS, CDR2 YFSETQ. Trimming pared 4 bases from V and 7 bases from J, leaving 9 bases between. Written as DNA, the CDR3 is TGCGCCAGCAGCGAGACAGCCCAGCCCCAGCATTTT. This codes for CASSETAQPQHF.

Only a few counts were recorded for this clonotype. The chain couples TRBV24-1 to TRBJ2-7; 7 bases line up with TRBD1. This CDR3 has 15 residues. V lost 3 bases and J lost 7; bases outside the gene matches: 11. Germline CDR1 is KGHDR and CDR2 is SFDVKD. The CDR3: CATSDPPGQAMEQYF. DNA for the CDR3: TGTGCCACCAGTGATCCCCCCGGACAGGCAATGGAGCAGTACTTC.

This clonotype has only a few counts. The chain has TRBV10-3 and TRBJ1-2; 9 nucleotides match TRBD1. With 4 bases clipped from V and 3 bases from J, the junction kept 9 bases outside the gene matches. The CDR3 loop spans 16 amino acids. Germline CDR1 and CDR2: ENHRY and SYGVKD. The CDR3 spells CAISGGQGKGDYGYTF. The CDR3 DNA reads TGTGCCATCAGTGGCGGACAGGGGAAAGGGGACTATGGCTACACCTTC.

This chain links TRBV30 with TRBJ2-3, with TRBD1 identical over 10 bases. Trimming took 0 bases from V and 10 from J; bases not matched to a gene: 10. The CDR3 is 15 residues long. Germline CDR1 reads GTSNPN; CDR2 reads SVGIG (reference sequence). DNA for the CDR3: TGTGCCTGGAGTGTGACAGGGGGCCGGTTAATCGCGCAGTATTTT. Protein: CAWSVTGGRLIAQYF.

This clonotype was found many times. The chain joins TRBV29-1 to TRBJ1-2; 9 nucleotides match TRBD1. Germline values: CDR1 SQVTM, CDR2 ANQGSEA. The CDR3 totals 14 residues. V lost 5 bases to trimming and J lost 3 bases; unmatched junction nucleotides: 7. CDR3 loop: CSVYSQGADYGYTF. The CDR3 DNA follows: TGCAGCGTTTACTCACAGGGGGCCGACTATGGCTACACCTTC.

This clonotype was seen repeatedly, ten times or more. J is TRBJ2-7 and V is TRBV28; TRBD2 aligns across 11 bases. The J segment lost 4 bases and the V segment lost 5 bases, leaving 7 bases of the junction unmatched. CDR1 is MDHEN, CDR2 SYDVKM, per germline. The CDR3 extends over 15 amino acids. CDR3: CASSPMTSGKYEQYF. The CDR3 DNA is TGTGCCAGCAGTCCCATGACTAGCGGGAAATACGAGCAGTACTTC.

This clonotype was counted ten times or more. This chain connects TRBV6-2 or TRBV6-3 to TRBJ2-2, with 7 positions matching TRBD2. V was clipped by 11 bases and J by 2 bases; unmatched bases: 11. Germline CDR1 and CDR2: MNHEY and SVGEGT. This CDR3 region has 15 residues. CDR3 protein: CASSSLAINTGELFF. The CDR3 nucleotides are TGTGCCTCTTCCTCACTAGCGATCAACACCGGGGAGCTGTTTTTT.

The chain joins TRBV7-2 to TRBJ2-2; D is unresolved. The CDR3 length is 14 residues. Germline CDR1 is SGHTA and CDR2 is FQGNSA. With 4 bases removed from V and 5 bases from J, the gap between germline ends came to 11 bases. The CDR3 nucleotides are TGTGCCAGCAGCTCACAAAGAATGACCGGGGAGCTGTTTTTT. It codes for CASSSQRMTGELFF. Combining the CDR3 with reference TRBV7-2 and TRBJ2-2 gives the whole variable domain GAGVSQSPSNKVTEKGKDVELRCDPISGHTALYWYRQSLGQGLEFLIYFQGNSAPDKSGLPSDRFSAERTGGSVSTLTIQRTQQEDSAVYLCASSSQRMTGELFFGEGSRLTVL.

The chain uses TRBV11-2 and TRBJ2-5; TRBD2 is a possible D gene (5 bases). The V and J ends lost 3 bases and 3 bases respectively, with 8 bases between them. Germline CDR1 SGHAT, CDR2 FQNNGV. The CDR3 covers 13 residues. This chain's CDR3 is CASSFGEKETQYF. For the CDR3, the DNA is TGTGCCAGCAGCTTCGGGGAAAAAGAGACCCAGTACTTC.

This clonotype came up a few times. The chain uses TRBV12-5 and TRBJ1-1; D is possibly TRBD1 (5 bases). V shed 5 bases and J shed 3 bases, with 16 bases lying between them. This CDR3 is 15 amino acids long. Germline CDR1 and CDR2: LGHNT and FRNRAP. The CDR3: CASGPRGGEDTEAFF. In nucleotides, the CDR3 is TGTGCTAGTGGTCCCCGGGGAGGGGAGGACACTGAAGCTTTCTTT.

The CDR3 here is CASSLVSGGTNEKLFF. The DNA of the CDR3 is TGTGCCAGCAGCTTGGTCTCAGGGGGGACTAATGAAAAACTGTTTTTT. The rearrangement links TRBV7-9 to TRBJ1-4; 7 bases are shared with TRBD1. Germline CDR1 reads SEHNR; CDR2 reads FQNEAQ (reference sequence). The V and J ends lost 3 bases and 2 bases, in that order; junction bases with no gene match: 6. The CDR3 is 16 residues long.

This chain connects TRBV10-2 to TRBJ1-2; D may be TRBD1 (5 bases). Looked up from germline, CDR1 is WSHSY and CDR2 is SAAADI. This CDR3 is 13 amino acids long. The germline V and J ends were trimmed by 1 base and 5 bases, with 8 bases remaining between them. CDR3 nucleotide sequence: TGCGCCAGCAGTGAGTTACAGGTGTATGGCTACACCTTC. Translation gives CASSELQVYGYTF.

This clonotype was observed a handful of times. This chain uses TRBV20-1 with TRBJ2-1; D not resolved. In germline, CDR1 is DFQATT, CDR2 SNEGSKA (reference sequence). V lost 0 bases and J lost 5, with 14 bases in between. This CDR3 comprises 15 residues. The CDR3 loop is CSARDNNRRNNEQFF. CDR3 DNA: TGCAGTGCTAGAGATAACAATCGGCGGAACAATGAGCAGTTCTTC.

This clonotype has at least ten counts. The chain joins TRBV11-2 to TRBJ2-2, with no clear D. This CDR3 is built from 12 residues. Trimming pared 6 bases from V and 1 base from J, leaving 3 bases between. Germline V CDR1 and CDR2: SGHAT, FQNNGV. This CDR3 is CASRENTGELFF. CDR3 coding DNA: TGTGCCAGCAGGGAGAACACCGGGGAGCTGTTTTTT.